This is a list of T cell receptor beta chains from one sample in a study of blood T cell repertoires in COVID-19. Using immunoSEQ multiplex PCR, the repertoire was profiled, and TCRdb retains in-frame clones only, with some absent. The sample records about 120,000 clones, around nine tenths being singletons. The sequencing sample was made of peripheral blood. The receptors stem from a woman of 80 years or more with acute or convalescent COVID-19. Both conserved end residues are part of each CDR3. The D gene is left open where the match is weak. Size values are once, few and many counts, or a class for expanded clones, and some rows have none.

TRBJ2-7,TRBV19,TRBD2,.,TGTGCCAGTAGTATAGGGACTAGCGGGCGCTACGAGCAGTACTTC,CASSIGTSGRYEQYF
TRBJ2-5,TRBV29-1,.,.,TGCAGCGTGCAACTAGTAGCGGTGACCCAGTACTTC,CSVQLVAVTQYF
TRBJ1-5,TRBV6-2/TRBV6-3,TRBD1,.,TGTGCCAGCAGTTTACGACAGGGAAGTCAGCCCCAGCATTTT,CASSLRQGSQPQHF
TRBJ2-7,TRBV5-1,TRBD1,.,TGCGCCAGCAGCTTGGCCGGGACAGGTTCCTACGAGCAGTACTTC,CASSLAGTGSYEQYF
TRBJ1-6,TRBV25-1,.,.,TGTGCCAGCAGTGAATATGGAAGCGCAGGGAGGATCCACTTT,CASSEYGSAGRIHF
TRBJ1-2,TRBV5-1,TRBD1,.,TGCGCCAGCAGCATGACAGGGTCAGTGGGTGGCTACACCTTC,CASSMTGSVGGYTF
TRBJ2-3,TRBV5-1,TRBD2,.,TGCGCCAGCAGCTTGGCCTGGGGCGGGGGGGCGTCAGATACGCAGTATTTT,CASSLAWGGGASDTQYF
TRBJ2-7,TRBV2,TRBD2,.,TGTGCCAGCAGCGTTGGAACTAGCGGGAGTGGGACCTACGAGCAGTACTTC,CASSVGTSGSGTYEQYF
TRBJ1-2,TRBV10-3,TRBD1,.,TGTGCCCTGGGGGACAGCTATGGCTACACCTTC,CALGDSYGYTF
TRBJ2-7,TRBV28,TRBD1,.,TGTGCCAGCATCGGTTGGACAGGGGCCGAGCAGTACTTC,CASIGWTGAEQYF
TRBJ2-3,TRBV2,TRBD2,once,TGTGCCAGCAGCCGACTAGCGGGGGGGCCGGGCGCAGATACGCAGTATTTT,CASSRLAGGPGADTQYF
TRBJ2-1,TRBV7-8,.,.,TGTGCCAGCAGCTTAGCTACGATGATGAGGCGCTCCTACAATGAGCAGTTCTTC,CASSLATMMRRSYNEQFF
TRBJ1-2,TRBV6-2/TRBV6-3,TRBD1,.,TGTGCCAGCAGTTACGCCCGGACAGGTGAAAGGGGTAACTATGGCTACACCTTC,CASSYARTGERGNYGYTF
TRBJ2-1,TRBV12-3/TRBV12-4,.,.,TGTGCCAGCAGTTTAATAAACAATGAGCAGTTCTTC,CASSLINNEQFF
TRBJ1-2,TRBV5-1,.,few,TGCGCCAGCAGCTTGACGGGGAGGAACTATGGCTACACCTTC,CASSLTGRNYGYTF
TRBJ1-3,TRBV2,.,.,TGTGCCAGCAGCCTTGGACAGAGAAACACCATATATTTT,CASSLGQRNTIYF
TRBJ1-2,TRBV12-3/TRBV12-4,.,.,TGTGCCAGCAGTTGGAGGGGACGAGAAGGCTACACCTTC,CASSWRGREGYTF
TRBJ2-7,TRBV5-6,TRBD2,.,TGTGCCAGCAGCTTAGCGGGGGGGATACCCTACGAGCAGTACTTC,CASSLAGGIPYEQYF
TRBJ2-1,TRBV3-1/TRBV3-2,TRBD1,.,TGTGCCAGCAGCCAAGAGCGGACAGGGGGCACTGAGCAGTTCTTC,CASSQERTGGTEQFF
TRBJ1-6,TRBV19,TRBD1,once,TGTGCCAGTAGTAACAGACTCACGAGACAGGGGATGAGGTCACCCCTCCACTTT,CASSNRLTRQGMRSPLHF
TRBJ1-3,TRBV25-1,.,.,TGTGCCAGCACCGCTGGAGGGGTCTCTGGAAACACCATATATTTT,CASTAGGVSGNTIYF
TRBJ2-5,TRBV11-2,.,.,TGTGCCAGCAGCCGAACCCTCTTCTGGGCCCAAGAGACCCAGTACTTC,CASSRTLFWAQETQYF
TRBJ1-5,TRBV3-1/TRBV3-2,.,.,TGTGCCAGCAGCCAAGAATTTGGGGGCCGGAGTAATCAGCCCCAGCATTTT,CASSQEFGGRSNQPQHF
TRBJ2-3,TRBV7-9,TRBD2,.,TGTGCCAGCAGCCGCGGCTACATAGCGGGAAACACAGATACGCAGTATTTT,CASSRGYIAGNTDTQYF
TRBJ1-4,TRBV15,.,.,TGTGCCACCAGCAGAGATCACCCAGCAACTAATGAAAAACTGTTTTTT,CATSRDHPATNEKLFF
TRBJ1-5,TRBV19,.,.,TGTGCCAGTACCAACAGACAGAATCAGCCCCAGCATTTT,CASTNRQNQPQHF
TRBJ2-7,TRBV18,TRBD1,few,TGTGCCAGCTCACCGGACAGGGCTCGGAACGAGCAGTACTTC,CASSPDRARNEQYF
TRBJ1-4,TRBV19,.,once,TGTGCCAGTAGTAAATCGGGAACAAATGAAAAACTGTTTTTT,CASSKSGTNEKLFF
TRBJ1-2,TRBV5-4,.,.,TGTGCCACCCGGTTGGCAGGGCCTAACTATGGCTACACCTTC,CATRLAGPNYGYTF
TRBJ1-2,TRBV29-1,.,.,TGCAGCGTTGTACAGGGTTCTGGTGGTGGCTACACCTTC,CSVVQGSGGGYTF
TRBJ1-5,TRBV5-6,.,.,TGTGCCAGCAGCCGGACAGCGAATAGCAATCAGCCCCAGCATTTT,CASSRTANSNQPQHF
TRBJ1-2,TRBV5-6,.,.,TGTGCCAGCAGCTTGGGGGCCAGTAACTATGGCTACACCTTC,CASSLGASNYGYTF
TRBJ1-2,TRBV18,.,.,TGTGCCAGCTCACCAGACACAGGAATCTATGGCTACACCTTC,CASSPDTGIYGYTF
TRBJ2-2,TRBV7-2,TRBD1,.,TGTGCCAGCAGTACAGGGGTTGGCGGGGAGCTGTTTTTT,CASSTGVGGELFF
TRBJ2-3,TRBV28,.,.,TGTGCCAGCAGGACATACACAGATACGCAGTATTTT,CASRTYTDTQYF
TRBJ2-2,TRBV19,TRBD1,.,TGTGCCAGTACCCCAGGGGGAACGAACACCGGGGAGCTGTTTTTT,CASTPGGTNTGELFF
TRBJ2-1,TRBV7-7,TRBD2,once,TGTGCTAGCAGCCGGGGACTAGCCAACAATGAGCAGTTCTTC,CASSRGLANNEQFF
TRBJ1-2,TRBV5-1,TRBD1,.,TGCGCCAGCAGCTATCAGGGGGCAGATGGCTACACCTTC,CASSYQGADGYTF
TRBJ1-1,TRBV2,.,.,TGTGCCAGCAGTGACTGGGCGAACACTGAAGCTTTCTTT,CASSDWANTEAFF
TRBJ2-7,TRBV5-6,.,.,TGTGCCAGCAGCTCTGGAGCGCTAGGAGGTGACGAGCAGTACTTC,CASSSGALGGDEQYF
TRBJ1-5,TRBV20-1,TRBD1,few,TGCAGTGCTAGTTCCCGAACAGGGGGCAATCAGCCCCAGCATTTT,CSASSRTGGNQPQHF
TRBJ2-1,TRBV5-6,TRBD2,.,TGTGCCAGCAGCCTGGGAGGGTACGCCGACCAGTTCTTC,CASSLGGYADQFF
TRBJ1-6,TRBV4-1,.,.,TGCGCCAGCAGCCAAGGGAGCTCCTATAATTCACCCCTCCACTTT,CASSQGSSYNSPLHF
TRBJ2-7,TRBV6-5,TRBD1,.,TGTGCCAGCAGTTACACCACCAGGGGGCGACATGAGCAGTACTTC,CASSYTTRGRHEQYF
TRBJ2-1,TRBV5-4,TRBD2,.,TGTGCCAGCAGCTTGGACGGGGGGGGATTAAATGAGCAGTTCTTC,CASSLDGGGLNEQFF
TRBJ1-6,TRBV7-2,.,.,TGTGCCAGCAGCTTAGAAGGGAGTTTCAATTCACCCCTCCACTTT,CASSLEGSFNSPLHF
TRBJ2-5,TRBV9,TRBD2,.,TGTGCCAGCAGCCCCCCTAGCGGGAGCGGTGAGACCCAGTACTTC,CASSPPSGSGETQYF
TRBJ2-2,TRBV11-3,.,.,TGTGCCAGCAGCCTCGGGGTCACCGGGGAGCTGTTTTTT,CASSLGVTGELFF
TRBJ2-1,TRBV19,TRBD1,.,TGTGCCAGTAGTTTTTATGGGACAGGTGGTGGCAATGAGCAGTTCTTC,CASSFYGTGGGNEQFF
TRBJ2-5,TRBV3-1/TRBV3-2,TRBD2,.,TGTGCCAGCAGCCAACCAGGGAGGGGAGAGACCCAGTACTTC,CASSQPGRGETQYF